The 3 T cell receptor beta chains below come from one sample, sequenced in a study of blood T cells in healthy people across ages. Primed by a sample-barcoded 5' primer and a J-beta primer mix, a second PCR proceeded for roughly 6 to 12 cycles. TCRdb called the 5' RACE reads again in MiXCR, with one record for every CDR3 protein. The table has about 800,000 distinct CDR3 sequences, around 50% seen once. The source material was blood. The receptors stem from a man older than 75 in good health.

The CDR3 DNA is TGTGCCAGCAGTTACTCGATTCAGGGGGCTAGCGGGTGGCTCTACAATGAGCAGTTCTTC. This gives the protein CASSYSIQGASGWLYNEQFF. V is TRBV6-5 and J is TRBJ2-1; D possibly uses TRBD1 or TRBD2 (8 bases each). V gave up 0 bases and J gave up 3 bases, with 24 bases separating them. Germline V gene data show CDR1 as MNHEY and CDR2 as SVGAGI. CDR3 length: 20 amino acids.

On this clonotype: This may be a read error, as it is one base from a much larger clone. V usage is TRBV12-3 or TRBV12-4 and J usage is TRBJ1-2; no definite D call. The length of the CDR3 is 14 residues. V was trimmed by 6 bases and J by 4 bases, leaving 15 bases between them. CDR3 amino acids: CASSPSSNLYGYTF. CDR3 nucleotide sequence: TGTGCCAGCAGCCCCTCATCCAACCTCTATGGCTACACCTTC.

Comments on this clonotype: A much more abundant neighbour one base away suggests this may be a read error. This chain links TRBV12-3 or TRBV12-4 with TRBJ2-7; 8 bases match TRBD2. The CDR3 totals 14 residues. J gave up 7 bases and V 6 bases, and 11 bases lay outside the gene matches. CDR3 residues: CASRSTSGTSEQYF. CDR3 nucleotides: TGTGCCAGCAGGTCTACTAGCGGCACTTCTGAGCAGTACTTC.